This T cell receptor (beta chain) was identified during a study of T cells after yellow fever vaccination. Study outcomes and limitations: Abundant bulk-derived clonotypes could contaminate FACS-sorted repertoires. Overall, a small share of clonotypes was seen in both CD4 and CD8 compartments.

The CDR3 loop spans 15 amino acids. V lost 4 bases and J lost 6, with 15 bases in between. Germline CDR1 and CDR2: LNHDA and SQIVND (reference sequence). A 5'RACE template-switching step, the method used to make TCR cDNA, added a universal primer site and UMIs. TCRdb analysed the 5' RACE reads with MiXCR anew, one entry per CDR3 protein. The sample has some 240,000 distinct CDR3 sequences, about 5.2% seen once. Regarding this clonotype: Its specificity is not known.

The V call is TRBV19, the J call TRBJ2-2; no definite D call. This receptor was taken from a man between 18 and 35 years old who received the YFV17D yellow fever vaccine. The specimen was CD4+ T cells sorted from PBMCs, collected on the day of the yellow fever booster vaccination. Here the CDR3 reads CASSTLGHPAGELFF. In DNA, the CDR3 is TGTGCCAGTAGTACTCTAGGGCACCCGGCCGGGGAGCTGTTTTTT.